The 27 T cell receptor beta chains given below trace back to one sample, sequenced in a study of blood T cells in healthy people across ages. A second PCR of 7 to 11 cycles used a sample-barcoded 5' primer and a J-beta primer mix. Via MiXCR, TCRdb re-called the 5' RACE reads, giving one row per CDR3 protein. The sample has more than 1.4 million distinct CDR3 sequences, roughly 45% seen once. The source material was blood. The receptors here all came from a woman younger than 35 in good health.

This clonotype was picked up a small number of times. The junction shows a germline mismatch at one end, possibly a read error. V gene TRBV12-3 or TRBV12-4 combines with J gene TRBJ2-1; 9 bases are a match to TRBD2. CDR3 length: 16 residues. CDR3 protein: CASSVAGEGVGGEQFF. The CDR3 DNA is TGTGCCAGCAGTGTAGCGGGAGAAGGAGTTGGGGGTGAGCAGTTCTTC.

The chain combines TRBV11-2 with TRBJ2-7; D is unresolved. The CDR3 totals 13 residues. Trimming removed 1 base at V and 7 bases at J, with 11 bases between. CDR1 is SGHAT, CDR2 FQNNGV, per germline. The CDR3: CASSLGSEDEQYF. Written as DNA, the CDR3 is TGTGCCAGCAGCTTAGGTTCAGAGGATGAGCAGTACTTC.

In its sample, this clonotype was seen a few times. V and J are TRBV20-1 and TRBJ2-7; no reliable D call. The CDR3 loop spans 13 amino acids. Germline V lookup: CDR1 DFQATT, CDR2 SNEGSKA (reference sequence). The V end was cut by 4 bases, the J end by 1 base, with 11 bases between. CDR3 nucleotide sequence: TGCAGTGCTACCGCTGGTGCATCCTACGAGCAGTACTTC. It translates to CSATAGASYEQYF.

The CDR3 DNA reads TGCAGCGTCCAACCCGCGGATTCATCCACTGAAGCTTTCTTT. Its protein is CSVQPADSSTEAFF. The V call is TRBV29-1, the J call TRBJ1-1; D gene uncertain. The V gene's germline CDR1 is SQVTM and CDR2 ANQGSEA. V dropped 6 bases and J dropped 4 bases, with 18 bases sitting between them. CDR3 length equals 14 residues. Using reference TRBV29-1 and TRBJ1-1 for the parts outside the CDR3, the full variable domain is SAVISQKPSRDICQRGTSLTIQCQVDSQVTMMFWYRQQPGQSLTLIATANQGSEATYESGFVIDKFPISRPNLTFSTLTVSNMSPEDSSIYLCSVQPADSSTEAFFGQGTRLTVV.

This clonotype appeared many times. The J gene is TRBJ2-5, the V gene TRBV29-1, with D maybe TRBD1 (7 bases). This CDR3 spans 14 amino acids. The germline V and J ends were trimmed by 2 bases and 1 base, with 11 bases remaining between them. From germline, CDR1 is SQVTM and CDR2 ANQGSEA. The CDR3 loop reads CSVERQGGQETQYF. CDR3 sequence (DNA): TGCAGCGTTGAACGACAGGGAGGCCAAGAGACCCAGTACTTC.

The V gene is TRBV4-1, the J gene TRBJ2-2, with D hard to call. Germline V gene lookup returns CDR1 MGHRA and CDR2 YSYEKL. The CDR3 is 15 amino acids. V lost 4 bases and J lost 6, with 15 bases in between. CDR3 DNA: TGCGCCAGCAGCCCCACAGCAGGCAGCCCCGGGGAGCTGTTTTTT. As protein: CASSPTAGSPGELFF.

Concerning this clonotype itself: A junction end diverges from the germline sequence, so it may reflect a read error. The chain has TRBV20-1 and TRBJ2-7; TRBD2 matches at 9 bases. The CDR3 length is 15 residues. Germline-derived CDR1 and CDR2 are DFQATT and SNEGSKA (reference sequence). DNA for the CDR3: TGCAGTGCTAGTGCTAGCGGGATAAGCTCCTACGGGCAGTACTTC. It translates to CSASASGISSYGQYF.

The chain carries TRBV7-2 and TRBJ2-1, with 7 bases identical to TRBD2. Per the germline V gene, CDR1 is SGHTA and CDR2 is FQGNSA. The junction had 13 bases not matched to a gene; V was cut back by 0 bases and J by 8 bases. The CDR3 sequence is 17 residues long. In DNA form, the CDR3 reads TGTGCCAGCAGCTTAGCGCTGCTAGCGGCCGGTAGCGATGAGCAGTTCTTC. This sequence encodes CASSLALLAAGSDEQFF.

This chain joins TRBV7-2 and TRBJ2-4; D tentatively reads TRBD1 or TRBD2 (5 bases each). Trimming took off 0 bases at V and 9 bases at J, with 12 bases between the two ends. CDR1 and CDR2 (germline): SGHTA, FQGNSA. CDR3 length: 14 residues. The CDR3 here is CASSLAGPAGIQYF. CDR3 in DNA: TGTGCCAGCAGCTTAGCGGGGCCGGCGGGCATTCAGTACTTC.

This clonotype appeared a single time. The V call is TRBV29-1, the J call TRBJ1-1, with 7 bases lining up with TRBD1. Germline lookup yields CDR1 SQVTM and CDR2 ANQGSEA. There are 12 residues in the CDR3. J was trimmed by 1 base and V by 7 bases; bases with no gene match: 3. The CDR3 loop reads CSAGQQNTEAFF. The CDR3 bases are TGCAGCGCGGGACAGCAGAACACTGAAGCTTTCTTT.

In regard to this clonotype: One end of the junction varies from germline; a read error may be responsible. The gene calls are TRBV2 and TRBJ2-5; 7 nucleotides match TRBD2. The last part of the DNA fits TRBJ2-7 better; the J call may be wrong. The CDR3 runs to 14 residues. Germline loops: CDR1 SNHLY, CDR2 FYNNEI. The CDR3 DNA is TGTGCGAGCATCGTCGGGGGGACTTCCTACGAGCAGTACTTC. It is translated as CASIVGGTSYEQYF.

The table lists this clonotype with a few counts. The chain combines TRBV12-3 or TRBV12-4 with TRBJ2-3, with 7 positions matching TRBD2. This CDR3 is 14 amino acids long. After removal of 6 bases from V and 4 bases from J, the junction contained 7 bases not matched to a gene. DNA of the CDR3: TGTGCCAGCAGACCAGGACTAGGTCCAGATACGCAGTATTTT. It codes for CASRPGLGPDTQYF.

DNA of the CDR3: TGTGCTAGTGGTTTGGACCACAAGTGGGGGGGCGCTGGGGAGACCCAGTACTTC. The encoded protein is CASGLDHKWGGAGETQYF. The rearrangement uses TRBV12-5 and TRBJ2-5; tentatively, D is TRBD2 (7 bases). The CDR3 runs 18 residues. The V end lost 1 base, the J end lost 5 bases, and 23 bases lay between the germline ends. The germline CDR1 and CDR2 sequences are LGHNT and FRNRAP.

This chain links TRBV25-1 with TRBJ2-7; no definite D call. The CDR3 totals 10 residues. CDR1 is MGHDK, CDR2 SYGVNS, per germline. Trimming took off 8 bases at V and 9 bases at J, with 11 bases between the two ends. The DNA for the CDR3 is TGTGCCAGCGGGCCCTTAGGGCAGTACTTC. Its protein product is CASGPLGQYF.

The chain combines TRBV10-3 with TRBJ1-6; no definite D call. This CDR3 spans 17 amino acids. Germline V gives CDR1 ENHRY, CDR2 SYGVKD. V was cut by 0 bases and J by 14 bases, with 23 bases left in between. The CDR3 nucleotides read TGTGCCATCAGTGAGTCGAAGGTACAAGTCCCGGAGTTGGCCCTCCACTTT. Translating it yields CAISESKVQVPELALHF.

On this clonotype itself: The junction and the germline gene differ at one end; a read error may be behind it. The gene calls are TRBV29-1 and TRBJ2-3; 9 bases map to TRBD2. This CDR3 contains 13 residues. From germline, CDR1 is SQVTM and CDR2 ANQGSEA. CDR3 protein: CSPRLAVSDAQYF. CDR3 DNA: TGCAGCCCACGACTAGCGGTGTCAGATGCGCAGTATTTT.

A few counts support this clonotype. The chain couples TRBV20-1 to TRBJ2-5; 11 bases are a match to TRBD2. The J call may be in error: the DNA end matches TRBJ2-7 better. This CDR3 has 14 residues. CDR1 and CDR2 from the germline V gene are DFQATT and SNEGSKA (reference sequence). The CDR3 loop is CSAQKTSGGLEQYF. DNA for the CDR3: TGCAGTGCTCAAAAAACTAGCGGGGGCCTCGAGCAGTACTTC.

A few counts support this clonotype. This chain joins TRBV7-9 and TRBJ2-3; unclear D gene. Germline CDR1 and CDR2: SEHNR and FQNEAQ (reference sequence). Trimming cost V 3 bases and J 3 bases, with 7 bases left between them. The CDR3 is made up of 13 amino acids. CDR3 residues: CASSFSLTDTQYF. The CDR3 DNA sequence: TGTGCCAGCAGCTTTTCCCTTACAGATACGCAGTATTTT.

This clonotype was recorded once. The chain couples TRBV20-1 to TRBJ1-1, with D possibly TRBD1 on 6 matching bases. V dropped 3 bases and J dropped 1 base, with 21 bases sitting between them. The CDR3 totals 17 residues. Germline CDR1 DFQATT, CDR2 SNEGSKA (reference sequence). CDR3 protein: CSASVGGARSQNTEAFF. Written as DNA, the CDR3 is TGCAGTGCTAGTGTGGGGGGGGCCAGGTCCCAGAACACTGAAGCTTTCTTT.

This rearrangement joins TRBV7-2 to TRBJ2-7; D ambiguous. The CDR3 sequence is 12 residues long. Between the trimmed V and J ends, which lost 11 bases and 0 bases, there was a span of 11 bases. Germline V gene lookup returns CDR1 SGHTA and CDR2 FQGNSA. CDR3 loop: CAGSIVSYEQYF. The CDR3 bases are TGTGCCGGATCGATTGTCTCCTACGAGCAGTACTTC.

In its sample, this clonotype was seen a few times. The chain carries TRBV7-9 and TRBJ1-4, with D tentatively TRBD1 (6 bases). Germline values: CDR1 SEHNR, CDR2 FQNEAQ (reference sequence). V dropped 5 bases and J dropped 8 bases, with 21 bases sitting between them. This CDR3 region has 16 residues. CDR3 sequence reads: CASSQAAGAYGEKLFF. The CDR3 DNA sequence: TGTGCCAGCAGCCAGGCGGCAGGGGCGTATGGAGAAAAACTGTTTTTT.

The chain couples TRBV10-1 to TRBJ1-4, with D hard to call. There are 16 residues in the CDR3. The V end lost 4 bases, the J end lost 0 bases, and 12 bases lay between the germline ends. Germline V gene lookup returns CDR1 WNHNN and CDR2 SYGVQD (reference sequence). The CDR3, as DNA: TGCGCCAGCAGTGTAGTATTCGGGGCAACTAATGAAAAACTGTTTTTT. Its translation: CASSVVFGATNEKLFF.

This rearrangement joins TRBV27 to TRBJ2-7, with TRBD2 as a possible D gene (7 bases). V dropped 5 bases and J dropped 2 bases, with 16 bases sitting between them. This CDR3 comprises 15 residues. CDR1 and CDR2 (germline): MNHEY, SMNVEV (reference sequence). CDR3: CASSREGGRTYEQYF. CDR3 coding DNA: TGTGCCAGCAGTAGGGAGGGGGGCAGGACCTACGAGCAGTACTTC.

The chain has TRBV20-1 and TRBJ2-7, with 7 bases identical to TRBD1. This CDR3 region has 13 residues. Germline V gene sequence: CDR1 DFQATT, CDR2 SNEGSKA (reference sequence). J was trimmed by 4 bases and V by 7 bases; bases with no gene match: 10. The CDR3 region is CSGTGTVPYEQYF. For the CDR3, the DNA is TGCAGTGGAACCGGGACAGTTCCATACGAGCAGTACTTC.

The genes are TRBV12-3 or TRBV12-4 and TRBJ1-2; 9 bases are shared with TRBD1. Unmatched junction bases numbered 8, after V lost 6 bases and J lost 6 bases. The CDR3 totals 14 residues. The CDR3 sequence is CASRTSGTGNGYTF. The CDR3 DNA follows: TGTGCCAGCAGGACCTCCGGGACAGGGAATGGCTACACCTTC.

The chain joins TRBV4-1 to TRBJ2-1; possibly TRBD1 or TRBD2 for D (6 bases each). This CDR3 spans 16 amino acids. The germline gives CDR1 MGHRA, CDR2 YSYEKL. V was shortened by 8 bases and J by 4 bases, with 21 bases between the two germline ends. In nucleotides, the CDR3 is TGCGCCAGCTCCCGAGGGGGACCGGGGGCGTACAATGAGCAGTTCTTC. Translating it yields CASSRGGPGAYNEQFF.

This clonotype appeared a single time. CDR3 nucleotide sequence: TGTGCCAGCAGCTCCAGCGGGGTAGTTCCAGCCATTCAGTACTTC. This codes for CASSSSGVVPAIQYF. The chain employs TRBV7-2 and TRBJ2-4, with 7 nucleotides matching TRBD2. The junction had 12 bases not matched to a gene; V was cut back by 4 bases and J by 9 bases. CDR1 and CDR2 (germline): SGHTA, FQGNSA. The CDR3 totals 15 residues.